This TCR beta chain was captured by sequencing in a study of regulatory T cells in long-lasting Graves disease. As to this clonotype: A much larger clonotype is one base distant, so this may be a read error.

Germline V CDR1 and CDR2: SEHNR, FQNEAQ (reference sequence). CDR3 length equals 13 residues. Documented time point: newly diagnosed GD, antithyroid drugs for less than 3 months. There was RNA extracted from PBMCs, and the TCR library was made from it. Arm-PCR of CDR3 regions and iRepertoire HTBI primers were the basis on which TCR beta libraries were built. TCRdb re-called the multiplex PCR reads with MiXCR, one entry per CDR3 protein. This table has over 200,000 distinct CDR3 sequences, around 18% appearing once. These data are also associated with another study on T cells in Graves' hyperthyroidism and ophthalmopathy.

Sequences were derived from peripheral blood mononuclear cells (PBMCs), sampled at new diagnosis, from a patient treated with antithyroid drugs. The TCR was taken from a woman aged 25 to 39 with Graves disease. This chain connects TRBV7-9 to TRBJ2-7; 7 bases match TRBD1. The CDR3, as DNA: TGTGCCGGCAGCTTGGACAGGTCTACGAAGCAGTACTTC. Translated: CAGSLDRSTKQYF.